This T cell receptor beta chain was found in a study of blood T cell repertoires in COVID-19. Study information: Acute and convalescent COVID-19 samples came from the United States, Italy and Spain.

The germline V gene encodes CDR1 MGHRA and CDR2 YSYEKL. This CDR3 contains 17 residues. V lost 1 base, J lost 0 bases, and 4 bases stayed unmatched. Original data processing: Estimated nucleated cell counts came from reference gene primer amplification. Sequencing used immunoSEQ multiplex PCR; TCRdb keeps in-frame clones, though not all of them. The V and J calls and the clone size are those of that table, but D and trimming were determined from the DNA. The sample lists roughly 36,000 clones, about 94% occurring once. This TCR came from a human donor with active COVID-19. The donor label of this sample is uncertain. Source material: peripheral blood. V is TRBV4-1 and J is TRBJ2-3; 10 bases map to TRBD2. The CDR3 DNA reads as TGCGCCAGCAGCCAAGTAGCGGGAGGAACTAGCACAGATACGCAGTATTTT. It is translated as CASSQVAGGTSTDTQYF.